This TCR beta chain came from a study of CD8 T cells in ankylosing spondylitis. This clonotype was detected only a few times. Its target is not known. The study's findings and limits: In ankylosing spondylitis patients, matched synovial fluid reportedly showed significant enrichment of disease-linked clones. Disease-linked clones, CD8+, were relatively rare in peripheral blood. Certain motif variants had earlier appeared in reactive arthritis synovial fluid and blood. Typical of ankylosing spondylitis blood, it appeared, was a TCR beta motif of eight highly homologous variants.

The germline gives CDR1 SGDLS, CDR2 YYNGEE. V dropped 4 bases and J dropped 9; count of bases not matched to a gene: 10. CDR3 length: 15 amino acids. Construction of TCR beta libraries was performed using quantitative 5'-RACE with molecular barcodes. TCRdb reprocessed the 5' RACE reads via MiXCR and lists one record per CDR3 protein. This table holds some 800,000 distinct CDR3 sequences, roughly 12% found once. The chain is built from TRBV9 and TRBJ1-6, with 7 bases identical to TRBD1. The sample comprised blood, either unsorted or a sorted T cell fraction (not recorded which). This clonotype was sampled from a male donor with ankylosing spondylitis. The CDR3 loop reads CASSLQGEASSPLHF. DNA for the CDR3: TGTGCCAGCAGCCTTCAGGGGGAAGCTAGTTCACCCCTCCACTTT.